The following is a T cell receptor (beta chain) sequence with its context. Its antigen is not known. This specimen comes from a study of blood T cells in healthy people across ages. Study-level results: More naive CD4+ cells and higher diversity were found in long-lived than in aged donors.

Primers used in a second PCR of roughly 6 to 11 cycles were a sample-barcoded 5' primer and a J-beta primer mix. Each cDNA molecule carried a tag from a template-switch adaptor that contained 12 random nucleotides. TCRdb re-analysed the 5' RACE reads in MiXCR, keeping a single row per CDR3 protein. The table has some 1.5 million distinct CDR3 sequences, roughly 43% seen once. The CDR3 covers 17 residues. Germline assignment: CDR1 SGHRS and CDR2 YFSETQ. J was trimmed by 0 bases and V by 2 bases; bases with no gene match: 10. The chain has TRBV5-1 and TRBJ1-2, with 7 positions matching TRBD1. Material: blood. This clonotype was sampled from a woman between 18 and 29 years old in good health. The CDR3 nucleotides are TGCGCCAGCAGCTTACACTCGGGGGGGACAGCTAACTATGGCTACACCTTC. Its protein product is CASSLHSGGTANYGYTF.